The rows below give T cell receptor beta chains drawn from one sample of a study of early T cells in non-severe SARS-CoV-2 infection. TCRdb re-called the 5' RACE reads through MiXCR, storing one row per CDR3 protein. Among some 70,000 distinct CDR3 sequences, 4.9% were seen once, and the ten largest hold around 5%. The sample comprised whole blood. Every receptor here comes from an adult who was a healthcare worker with PCR-confirmed SARS-CoV-2 infection or an uninfected control (not recorded which). Each CDR3 is given with its conserved first and last residue. A D gene is named only where the DNA matches it firmly. Part of the rows lack a size; the others show once, few, many or a class for expanded clones.

NA	many	TRBJ2-7	TRBV19	TGTGCCAGTAGGCCTGTGGGGGCGGATTCCGAGCAGTACTTC	CASRPVGADSEQYF
NA	NA	TRBJ2-3	TRBV6-1	TGTGCCAGCAGTGGATCCGGGACGTGGGGGGATACGCAGTATTTT	CASSGSGTWGDTQYF
TRBD2	many	TRBJ2-3	TRBV11-2	TGTGCCAGCAGCTCCCCTTGGTACGGGGGGTTAACTAGCACAGATACGCAGTATTTT	CASSSPWYGGLTSTDTQYF
NA	few	TRBJ2-7	TRBV12-3/TRBV12-4	TGTGCCAGCAGTCCGGACACCGGACGGTCCCTCGGGTACTTC	CASSPDTGRSLGYF
NA	many	TRBJ2-7	TRBV7-9	TGTGCCAGCAGCCCCGCGGTGGCAGGCCAGGGTTATCACGAGCAGTACTTC	CASSPAVAGQGYHEQYF
NA	NA	TRBJ2-3	TRBV29-1	TGCAGCGTTAGCGGGAGCACAGATACGCAGTATTTT	CSVSGSTDTQYF
TRBD2	many	TRBJ2-2	TRBV9	TGTGCCAGCAGCGTAAGGGCTAGCGGGAACACCGGGGAGCTGTTTTTT	CASSVRASGNTGELFF
TRBD1	many	TRBJ2-5	TRBV7-2	TGTGCCAGCAGCTTAGGGTTTGGTGTGTACAGGGGGAAACGAGAGACCCAGTACTTC	CASSLGFGVYRGKRETQYF
TRBD2	many	TRBJ2-5	TRBV3-1	TGTGCCAGCAGCCAGAAAACTAGCGCGGAGACCCAGTACTTC	CASSQKTSAETQYF
NA	many	TRBJ2-5	TRBV29-1	TGCAGCGTTTCTAAAGCCATGGAGACCCAGTACTTC	CSVSKAMETQYF
NA	many	TRBJ1-2	TRBV29-1	TGCAGCGTGACAACAGATTTTAACTATGGCTACACCTTC	CSVTTDFNYGYTF
TRBD2	many	TRBJ2-1	TRBV6-6	TGTGCCAGCAGAGGCGGGGGGAGCTCCTACAATGAGCAGTTCTTC	CASRGGGSSYNEQFF
NA	many	TRBJ2-1	TRBV19	TGTGCCAGTAGTATAGGAGGCATGGCCTACAATGAGCAGTTCTTC	CASSIGGMAYNEQFF
NA	NA	TRBJ2-1	TRBV20-1	TGCAGTGCTAGGAAACAAGGAGGGGGGCAGTTCTTC	CSARKQGGGQFF
TRBD2	few	TRBJ2-3	TRBV7-2	TGTGCCAGCAGCCAGACATTGCCCTCGATAGCGGGGCCTAGCACAGATACGCAGTATTTT	CASSQTLPSIAGPSTDTQYF
NA	NA	TRBJ2-1	TRBV24-1	TGTGCCACCAGTGATTTTGGGGTCAATGAGCAGTTCTTC	CATSDFGVNEQFF
TRBD2	many	TRBJ2-3	TRBV7-2	TGTGCCAGCAGCTTAGAACATCTGGGACTAGCGGGACCCAGAGATACGCAGTATTTT	CASSLEHLGLAGPRDTQYF
NA	NA	TRBJ2-3	TRBV6-5	TGTGCCAGCACTTACCGGCTCGCCGGGGATACGCAGTATTTT	CASTYRLAGDTQYF
NA	many	TRBJ2-2	TRBV27	TGTGCCAGCAGTTTCGAAAGGGGTTGGACCGGGGAGCTGTTTTTT	CASSFERGWTGELFF
NA	few	TRBJ1-2	TRBV28	TGTGCCAGCAGTTTTGTTGGCGGGAGCTCAGCGGCATATGGCTACACCTTC	CASSFVGGSSAAYGYTF
NA	many	TRBJ1-3	TRBV21-1	TGTGCCAGCAGCAATCTTCTCGACCAACAGGGAGTAGCTGGAAACACCATATATTTT	CASSNLLDQQGVAGNTIYF
TRBD1	many	TRBJ1-2	TRBV3-1	TGTGCCAGCAGCCAGGACATCCGGGACAGGGGCCTCCAGAGCTTC	CASSQDIRDRGLQSF
TRBD2	many	TRBJ2-3	TRBV10-3	TGTGCCATCAGCCAAGCCAAGACTAGCGGGGGCACAGATACGCAGTATTTT	CAISQAKTSGGTDTQYF
NA	many	TRBJ2-6	TRBV7-9	TGTGCCAGCAGCACACAGGGAACCCCCTCTGGGGCCAACGTCCTGACTTTC	CASSTQGTPSGANVLTF
NA	few	TRBJ2-5	TRBV19	TGTGCCAGTAGTATTCGCGGAGAGACCCAGTACTTC	CASSIRGETQYF
TRBD2	few	TRBJ2-7	TRBV6-5	TGTGCCAGCAGTCAAAAGCGGGAGGGTCTGGAGCAGTACTTC	CASSQKREGLEQYF
NA	NA	TRBJ2-4	TRBV19	TGTGCCAGTAGTATCGTAGGGGACAACATTCAGTACTTC	CASSIVGDNIQYF
NA	NA	TRBJ1-2	TRBV14	TGTGCCAGCAGCCAAGATCACGAGGTGTCTCGTGGCTACACCTTC	CASSQDHEVSRGYTF
TRBD1	NA	TRBJ1-2	TRBV5-1	TGCGCCAGCAGCTCGGACAGGTTTGGCGATGGCTACACCTTC	CASSSDRFGDGYTF
TRBD2	many	TRBJ2-7	TRBV7-2	TGTGCCAGCAGTCGCCGCGGGACTAGCGGGAGGGGGTATGGTGAGCAGTACTTC	CASSRRGTSGRGYGEQYF
NA	many	TRBJ1-1	TRBV6-5	TGTGCCAGCAGTTACTCGACAGGTGGAGAAGCTTTCTTT	CASSYSTGGEAFF
NA	many	TRBJ2-3	TRBV15	TGTGCCACCAGCAGAGATCTAATCAGTCTTGCGGATACGCAGTATTTT	CATSRDLISLADTQYF
NA	few	TRBJ2-1	TRBV6-5	TGTGCCAGCAGTTACTCTGATAGTTACAATGAGCAGTTCTTC	CASSYSDSYNEQFF
NA	NA	TRBJ1-6	TRBV30	TGTGCCTGGCGTGGGGGCTCCTATAATTCACCCCTCCACTTT	CAWRGGSYNSPLHF
TRBD1	many	TRBJ2-1	TRBV3-1	TGTGCCAGCAGCCTAGAGGGGGCCTCCTACAATGAGCAGTTCTTC	CASSLEGASYNEQFF
NA	many	TRBJ2-2	TRBV11-2	TGTGCCAGCAGCTTAGACAGGGCCACCGGGGAGCTGTTTTTT	CASSLDRATGELFF
NA	many	TRBJ1-6	TRBV10-3	TGTGCCATCAGAGACGTCAGGGTGAGCCAGGATTCACTCCTCCACTTT	CAIRDVRVSQDSLLHF
TRBD2	many	TRBJ2-5	TRBV20-1	TGCAGTGTAAACTTACTAGCGGGAGTAAGAGAGACCCAGTACTTC	CSVNLLAGVRETQYF
TRBD1	NA	TRBJ1-5	TRBV5-8	TGTGCCAGCAGCCCGGACAGGGGGAAGAGGGGTCAGCCCCAGCATTTT	CASSPDRGKRGQPQHF
NA	many	TRBJ1-2	TRBV19	TGTGCCAGTAGTATCCGTTGGGGCTCCGGCTATGGCTACACCTTC	CASSIRWGSGYGYTF
NA	many	TRBJ2-3	TRBV20-1	TGCAGTGCTAGAGATCTCCTAGCATCAGATACGCAGTATTTT	CSARDLLASDTQYF
NA	many	TRBJ2-1	TRBV6-6	TGTGCCAGCAGGTACAGCAACAATGAGCAGTTCTTC	CASRYSNNEQFF
NA	few	TRBJ2-6	TRBV5-8	TGTGCCAGCAGCTTGGCCTTCTTCTCTGGGGCCAACGTCCTGACTTTC	CASSLAFFSGANVLTF
NA	many	TRBJ1-1	TRBV3-1	TGTGCCAGCAGCCAAGATCTTGGCCTGAACACTGAAGCTTTCTTT	CASSQDLGLNTEAFF
NA	NA	TRBJ1-4	TRBV6-6	TGTGCCAGCAACTCTGGGAGGGCTGGCGAAAAACTGTTTTTT	CASNSGRAGEKLFF
TRBD2	many	TRBJ2-7	TRBV10-3	TGTGCCATCAGTGGCGTAGCGGGAGTGGCGGAGCAGTACTTC	CAISGVAGVAEQYF
TRBD1	NA	TRBJ1-1	TRBV6-5	TGTGCCAGCAAGGACAGGGAATGGTCTGAAGCTTTCTTT	CASKDREWSEAFF
NA	NA	TRBJ1-1	TRBV4-1	TGCGCCAGCAGCCCTACGGAGAATTTGAACACTGAAGCTTTCTTT	CASSPTENLNTEAFF
TRBD2	many	TRBJ2-3	TRBV29-1	TGCAGCGCTACGACTAGCGGGGGAACAGATACGCAGTATTTT	CSATTSGGTDTQYF
TRBD2	NA	TRBJ2-7	TRBV19	TGTGCCAGCCGGGAAGCAGCGGGGACGACCTACGAGCAGTACTTC	CASREAAGTTYEQYF
NA	many	TRBJ2-1	TRBV20-1	TGCAGTGCTAGGGACGGAGGGGGATACAACAATGAGCAGTTCTTC	CSARDGGGYNNEQFF
TRBD1	NA	TRBJ2-1	TRBV25-1	TGTGCCAGCAGTAAGATTGACAGGGGTGAGGGTGAGCAGTTCTTC	CASSKIDRGEGEQFF
NA	many	TRBJ2-1	TRBV25-1	TGTGCCAGCAGTGAATTTCGGGGGAGCGTGCCCTACAATGAGCAGTTCTTC	CASSEFRGSVPYNEQFF
TRBD1	NA	TRBJ1-1	TRBV29-1	TGCAGCGTCCCACCGGGACAGGGAAACAGACTGGCTTTCTTT	CSVPPGQGNRLAFF
TRBD1	NA	TRBJ1-2	TRBV3-1	TGTGCCAGCAGCCAACCGGACAGGGCCTACACCTTC	CASSQPDRAYTF
NA	many	TRBJ2-3	TRBV12-5	TGTGCTAGTGGTCCAGGACTGCAGACTAGCACAGATACGCAGTATTTT	CASGPGLQTSTDTQYF
TRBD1	many	TRBJ1-6	TRBV12-3/TRBV12-4	TGTGCCAGCAGCTCGACAGGGTGGGTAGGCTCACCCCTCCACTTT	CASSSTGWVGSPLHF
TRBD1	few	TRBJ2-3	TRBV5-1	TGCGCCAGCAGCTTGCAGGGGGCTAGCACAGATACGCAGTATTTT	CASSLQGASTDTQYF
NA	many	TRBJ2-1	TRBV5-1	TGCGCCAGCAGCTTAAAGGGCTCCTACAATGAGCAGTTCTTC	CASSLKGSYNEQFF